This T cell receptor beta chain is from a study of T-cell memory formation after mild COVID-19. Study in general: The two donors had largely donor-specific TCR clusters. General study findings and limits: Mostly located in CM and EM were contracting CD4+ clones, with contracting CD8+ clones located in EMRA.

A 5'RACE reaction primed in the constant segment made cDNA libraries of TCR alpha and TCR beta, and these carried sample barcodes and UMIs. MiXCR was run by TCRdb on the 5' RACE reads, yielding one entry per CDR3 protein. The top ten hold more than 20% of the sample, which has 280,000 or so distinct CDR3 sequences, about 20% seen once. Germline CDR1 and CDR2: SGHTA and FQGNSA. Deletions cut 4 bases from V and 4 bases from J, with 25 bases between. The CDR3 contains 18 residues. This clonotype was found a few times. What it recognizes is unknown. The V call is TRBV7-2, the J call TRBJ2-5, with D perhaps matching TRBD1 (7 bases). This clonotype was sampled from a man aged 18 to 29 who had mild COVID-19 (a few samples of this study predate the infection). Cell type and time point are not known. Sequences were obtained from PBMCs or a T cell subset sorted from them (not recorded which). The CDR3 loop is CASSSSWRGHGMRETQYF. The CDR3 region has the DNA TGTGCCAGCAGCTCCAGTTGGAGGGGGCACGGGATGCGAGAGACCCAGTACTTC.